This T cell receptor (beta chain) was documented in a study of T-cell memory formation after mild COVID-19. About the research overall: TCR clustering was largely donor specific.

TCRdb re-called the 5' RACE reads with MiXCR, one entry per CDR3 protein. The repertoire includes more than 400,000 distinct CDR3 sequences, 15% to 20% of them detected once, and roughly 12% sits in the top ten. With respect to this clonotype: Its cognate antigen is unknown.

Per germline, CDR1 SGHTA and CDR2 FQGNSA. This CDR3 has 15 residues. V was trimmed by 4 bases and J by 6 bases, leaving 18 bases between them. Notes on the study in general: A second wave of clones peaked on day 37, and their SARS-CoV-2 specificity went unconfirmed. Several responding clones turned up in pre-infection memory, indicating that cross-reactive memory may have taken part. Researchers report contracting CD4+ clones mostly in CM and EM, with CD8+ clones in EMRA.

The chain uses TRBV7-2 and TRBJ2-5; weak D call: TRBD2 (7 bases). Sequencing was done on a sample of PBMCs or a T cell subset sorted from them (not recorded which). This sequence was found in an adult woman who had mild COVID-19 (a few samples of this study predate the infection). Cell type and time point are not known. In DNA, the CDR3 is TGTGCCAGCAGCTCCCAAGGGGGGGCCGCAAAGACCCAGTACTTC. Translation: CASSSQGGAAKTQYF.